This entry is about one TCR beta chain. The antigen this receptor binds is unknown. No much larger clone is present one base from it, and per-base qualities are unavailable. The receptor library was made with the immunoSEQ multiplex PCR assay. Per the authors' processing: A statistical classification framework was built for diagnosing cytomegalovirus status from the catalog of TCR beta chain sequences. Imported from immuneACCESS, the table was reduced by TCRdb to in-frame sequences with V and J called. These copies leave out some clones; in studies compared against another copy, an unresolved V gene accounts for under half, and the cause of the remainder is not known. For V, J and clone size, that table is used; D and trimming come from the DNA. Present in this sample are around 300,000 clones, roughly 88% of which were seen just once. 0.92% of the sample lies in the top ten. The data stem from a study of cytomegalovirus exposure and HLA in healthy donors listed by TCRdb under 2017. For context, the study as a whole: A later analysis indicated that the 120 validation repertoires were generated on the platform also employed for the 670 or so repertoires of the first cohort. The study was designed to test whether signatures of past pathogen exposure could be identified by cataloging public T cell receptors. Along with the roughly 670-subject first cohort, a separate validation cohort of around 120 different subjects was used. High-throughput TCR immunosequencing, statistical association of individual TCRs with disease status, and machine learning were combined to predict cytomegalovirus infection status.

Paper-wide results and their limitations: A later analysis found that TCRs clustered in the first cohort also tended to co-occur in the 95 to 150 validation repertoires, with more than 90% of cluster scores above 0. A total of roughly 160 TCR beta chains were listed by the study as associated with cytomegalovirus. All 120 or so repertoires were used to score co-occurrence in the validation cohort in a later analysis, because that analysis had no HLA typing for the cohort. It was suggested by the authors that the approach could potentially be generalized to other disease states and immunological phenotypes. The classifier was reported to diagnose cytomegalovirus status with high specificity and sensitivity in both the original and validation cohorts. Most TCR sequences were seen in very few donors, while some public TCRs were found in many individuals. In vitro tests confirmed that a few of the cytomegalovirus-associated TCR beta chains recognize cytomegalovirus antigens.

The donors were included in the validation cohort of roughly 130 subjects, a group kept apart from the roughly 730-subject first cohort. The TCR comes from a woman aged 18-29 years in good health and CMV-seronegative. The sample consisted of PBMCs.

The CDR3 has the sequence CASSPITGGATMNTEAFF. The sequenced DNA is TGTGCCAGCTCACCAATAACAGGGGGGGCGACCATGAACACTGAAGCTTTCTTT. The rearrangement joined TRBV18 to TRBJ1-1; TRBD1 matches 8 bases in the middle. After removal of 2 bases from V and 0 bases from J, the junction retains 11 bases not matched to a gene. The germline V gene supplies CDR1 KGHSH and CDR2 LQKENI. The CDR3 starts with the cysteine, ends with the phenylalanine, and has 18 residues. Only the CDR3 portion is preserved as DNA: 54 bases, with reading frame beginning at the first base. When the CDR3 is completed using the reference TRBV18 and TRBJ1-1 genes on either side, the full variable domain is NAGVMQNPRHLVRRRGQEARLRCSPMKGHSHVYWYRQLPEEGLKFMVYLQKENIIDESGMPKERFSAEFPKEGPSILRIQQVVRGDSAAYFCASSPITGGATMNTEAFFGQGTRLTVV.